This entry lists 5 T cell receptor beta chains sequenced from one sample in a study of blood T cell repertoires in COVID-19. TCRdb's table, derived via immunoSEQ multiplex PCR, lists solely in-frame clones and lacks some. The sample yields some 120,000 clones, 70% to 90% seen once. Sequenced: peripheral blood. These receptors were obtained from a woman aged 50 to 65 with acute or convalescent COVID-19.

The chain couples TRBV19 to TRBJ2-7; 10 bases are a match to TRBD1. CDR1 LNHDA and CDR2 SQIVND come from the germline V gene (reference sequence). This CDR3 is built from 14 residues. Unmatched junction bases numbered 4, after V lost 5 bases and J lost 3 bases. In DNA, the CDR3 is TGTGCCAGTAGTCCGGGACAGGGGTTCTACGAGCAGTACTTC. As protein: CASSPGQGFYEQYF.

The rearrangement uses TRBV29-1 and TRBJ2-5; D is unresolved. Germline loops: CDR1 SQVTM, CDR2 ANQGSEA. V was trimmed by 7 bases and J by 3 bases, leaving 12 bases between them. This CDR3 spans 12 amino acids. In DNA, the CDR3 is TGCAGCGCCGAGAGAAGAGAAGAGACCCAGTACTTC. This sequence encodes CSAERREETQYF.

This clone came up once. The chain uses TRBV18 and TRBJ1-5, with D hard to call. The V gene lost 6 bases and the J gene lost 6 bases, with 15 bases spanning the gap. CDR3 size: 14 residues. Germline assignment: CDR1 KGHSH and CDR2 LQKENI. In nucleotides, the CDR3 is TGTGCCAGCTCCCGTTTAGAGGGCGGTCAGCCCCAGCATTTT. It translates to CASSRLEGGQPQHF.

The chain combines TRBV7-3 with TRBJ2-2; 8 nucleotides line up with TRBD1. V was clipped by 5 bases and J by 5 bases; unmatched bases: 4. The CDR3 length is 14 residues. Looked up from germline, CDR1 is SGHTA and CDR2 is FQGTGA. The chain's CDR3 is CASSAGQGTGELFF. The DNA for the CDR3 is TGTGCCAGCAGCGCAGGACAGGGAACCGGGGAGCTGTTTTTT.

This clone was seen once. The chain carries TRBV6-5 and TRBJ1-2, with 7 bases lining up with TRBD1. There are 15 residues in the CDR3. Germline CDR1 is MNHEY and CDR2 is SVGAGI. V lost 5 bases, J lost 4 bases, and 10 bases stayed unmatched. CDR3 amino acids: CASSQPGGGTYGYTF. The DNA of the CDR3 is TGTGCCAGCAGTCAGCCAGGGGGAGGCACCTATGGCTACACCTTC.